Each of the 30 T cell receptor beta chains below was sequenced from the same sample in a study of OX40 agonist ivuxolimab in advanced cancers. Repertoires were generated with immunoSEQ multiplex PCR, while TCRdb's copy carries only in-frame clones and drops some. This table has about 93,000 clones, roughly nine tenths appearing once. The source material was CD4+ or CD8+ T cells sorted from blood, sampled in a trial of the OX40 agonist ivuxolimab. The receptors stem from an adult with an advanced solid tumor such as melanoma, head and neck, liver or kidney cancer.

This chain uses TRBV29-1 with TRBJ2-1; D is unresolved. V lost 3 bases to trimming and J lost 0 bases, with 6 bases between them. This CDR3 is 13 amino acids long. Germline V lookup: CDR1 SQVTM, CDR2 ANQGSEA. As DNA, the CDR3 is TGCAGCGTTGATCAGATCTCCTACAATGAGCAGTTCTTC. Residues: CSVDQISYNEQFF.

The CDR3 nucleotides are TGTGCCAGGGCGTATAGCAATCAGCCCCAGCATTTT. As protein: CARAYSNQPQHF. V is TRBV6-1 and J is TRBJ1-5; D call uncertain. Between the trimmed V and J ends, which lost 9 bases and 0 bases, there was a span of 6 bases. This CDR3 is built from 12 residues. The germline V gene has CDR1 MNHNS and CDR2 SASEGT.

The CDR3 protein is CASSQEQGNLYEQYF. For the CDR3, the DNA is TGTGCCAGCAGCCAAGAGCAGGGGAATCTCTACGAGCAGTACTTC. The V call is TRBV14, the J call TRBJ2-7; tentatively, D is TRBD1 (6 bases). This CDR3 contains 15 residues. Trimming took off 0 bases at V and 3 bases at J, with 12 bases between the two ends. Germline V gene sequence: CDR1 SGHDN, CDR2 FVKESK.

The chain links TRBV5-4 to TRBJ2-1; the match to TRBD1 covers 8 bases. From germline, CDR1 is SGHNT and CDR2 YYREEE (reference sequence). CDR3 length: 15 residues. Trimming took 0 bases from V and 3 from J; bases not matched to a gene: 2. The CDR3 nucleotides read TGTGCCAGCAGCTTGGTGGGACAGGACTACAATGAGCAGTTCTTC. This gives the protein CASSLVGQDYNEQFF.

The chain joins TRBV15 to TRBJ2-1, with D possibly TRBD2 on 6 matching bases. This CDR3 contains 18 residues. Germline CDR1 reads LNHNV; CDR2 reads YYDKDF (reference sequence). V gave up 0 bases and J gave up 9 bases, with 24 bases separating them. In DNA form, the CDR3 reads TGTGCCACCAGCAGAGATAGGGGCGGAGGGGCTGTTCGGAGTGAGCAGTTCTTC. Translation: CATSRDRGGGAVRSEQFF.

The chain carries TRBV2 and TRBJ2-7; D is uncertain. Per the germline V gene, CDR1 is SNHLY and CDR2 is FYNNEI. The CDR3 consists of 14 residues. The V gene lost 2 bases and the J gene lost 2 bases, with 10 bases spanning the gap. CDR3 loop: CASSETPRPYEQYF. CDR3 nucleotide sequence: TGTGCCAGCAGTGAAACTCCCAGGCCCTACGAGCAGTACTTC. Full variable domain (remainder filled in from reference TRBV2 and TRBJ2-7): EPEVTQTPSHQVTQMGQEVILRCVPISNHLYFYWYRQILGQKVEFLVSFYNNEISEKSEIFDDQFSVERPDGSNFTLKIRSTKLEDSAMYFCASSETPRPYEQYFGPGTRLTVT.

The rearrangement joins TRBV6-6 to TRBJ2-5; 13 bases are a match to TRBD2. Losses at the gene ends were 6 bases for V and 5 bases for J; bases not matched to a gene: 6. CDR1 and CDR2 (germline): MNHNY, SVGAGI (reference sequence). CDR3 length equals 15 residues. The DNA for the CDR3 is TGTGCCAGCAGACTTACTAGCGGGGGGGTTGAGACCCAGTACTTC. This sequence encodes CASRLTSGGVETQYF.

The CDR3 loop is CASSWGVTEGYEQYF. CDR3 nucleotide sequence: TGTGCCAGCAGCTGGGGGGTGACCGAGGGGTACGAGCAGTACTTC. This chain joins TRBV5-4 and TRBJ2-7; possibly TRBD2 for D (6 bases). The V and J ends lost 3 bases and 4 bases respectively, with 17 bases between them. CDR1 and CDR2 from the germline V gene are SGHNT and YYREEE (reference sequence). The CDR3 totals 15 residues.

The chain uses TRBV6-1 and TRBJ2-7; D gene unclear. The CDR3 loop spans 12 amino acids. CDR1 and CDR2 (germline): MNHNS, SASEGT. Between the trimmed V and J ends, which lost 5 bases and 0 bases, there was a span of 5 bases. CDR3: CASSSSSYEQYF. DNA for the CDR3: TGTGCCAGCAGTTCGAGCTCCTACGAGCAGTACTTC.

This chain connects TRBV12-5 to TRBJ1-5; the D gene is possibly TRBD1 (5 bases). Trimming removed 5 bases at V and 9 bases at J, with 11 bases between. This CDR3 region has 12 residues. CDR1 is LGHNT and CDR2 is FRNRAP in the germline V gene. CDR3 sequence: CASGQGVSPQHF. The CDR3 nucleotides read TGTGCTAGTGGTCAAGGGGTTTCGCCCCAGCATTTT.

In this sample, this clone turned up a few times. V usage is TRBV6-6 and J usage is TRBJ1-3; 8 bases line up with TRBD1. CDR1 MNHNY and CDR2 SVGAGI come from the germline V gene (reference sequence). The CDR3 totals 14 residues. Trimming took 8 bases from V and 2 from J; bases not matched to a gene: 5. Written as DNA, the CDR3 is TGTGCCAGCGGCGACAGGGGTACTGGAAACACCATATATTTT. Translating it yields CASGDRGTGNTIYF.

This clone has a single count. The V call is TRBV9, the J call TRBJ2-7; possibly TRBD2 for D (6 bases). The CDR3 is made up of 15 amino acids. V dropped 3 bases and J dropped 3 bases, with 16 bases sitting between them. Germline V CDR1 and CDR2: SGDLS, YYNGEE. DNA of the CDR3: TGTGCCAGCAGCGCCCAAGTGACCGGGGGCTACGAGCAGTACTTC. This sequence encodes CASSAQVTGGYEQYF.

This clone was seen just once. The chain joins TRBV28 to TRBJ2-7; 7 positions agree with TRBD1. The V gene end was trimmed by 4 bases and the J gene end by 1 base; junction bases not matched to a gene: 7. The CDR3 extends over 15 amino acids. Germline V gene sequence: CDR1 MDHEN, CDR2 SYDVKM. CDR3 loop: CASSSPGTASYEQYF. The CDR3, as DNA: TGTGCCAGCAGTTCCCCCGGGACAGCTTCCTACGAGCAGTACTTC.

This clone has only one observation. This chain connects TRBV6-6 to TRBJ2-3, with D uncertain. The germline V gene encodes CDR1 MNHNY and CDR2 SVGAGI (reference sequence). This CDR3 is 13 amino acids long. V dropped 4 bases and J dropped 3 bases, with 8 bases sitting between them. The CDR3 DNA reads TGTGCCAGCAGTTGGTCTAAAACAGATACGCAGTATTTT. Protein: CASSWSKTDTQYF.

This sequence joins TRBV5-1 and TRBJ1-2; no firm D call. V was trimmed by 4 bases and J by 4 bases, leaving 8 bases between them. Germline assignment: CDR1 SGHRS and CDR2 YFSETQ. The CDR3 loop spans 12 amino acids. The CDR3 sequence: CASSLGLYGYTF. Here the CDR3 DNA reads TGCGCCAGCAGCCTAGGGCTCTATGGCTACACCTTC.

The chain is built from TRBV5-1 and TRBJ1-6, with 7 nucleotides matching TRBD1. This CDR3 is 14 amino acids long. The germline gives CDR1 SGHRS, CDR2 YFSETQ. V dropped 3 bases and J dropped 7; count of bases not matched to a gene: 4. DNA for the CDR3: TGCGCCAGCAGCTGGGACAGCCAGAATTCACCCCTCCACTTT. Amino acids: CASSWDSQNSPLHF.

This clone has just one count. This CDR3 is CASSRDRYTEAFF. CDR3 DNA sequence: TGTGCCAGCAGTCGGGACAGATACACTGAAGCTTTCTTT. The chain is built from TRBV7-2 and TRBJ1-1; TRBD1 agrees at 7 bases. V shed 6 bases and J 3 bases; nucleotides not matched to a gene: 4. Germline loops: CDR1 SGHTA, CDR2 FQGNSA. The CDR3 has 13 amino acids.

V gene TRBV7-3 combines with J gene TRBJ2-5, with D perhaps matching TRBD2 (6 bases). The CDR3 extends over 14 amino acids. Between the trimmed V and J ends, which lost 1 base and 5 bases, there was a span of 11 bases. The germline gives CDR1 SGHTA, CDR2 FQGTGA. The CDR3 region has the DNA TGTGCCAGCAGCTTAAACGGGGGTTTGGAGACCCAGTACTTC. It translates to CASSLNGGLETQYF. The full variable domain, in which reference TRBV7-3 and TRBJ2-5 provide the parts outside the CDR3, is GAGVSQTPSNKVTEKGKYVELRCDPISGHTALYWYRQSLGQGPEFLIYFQGTGAADDSGLPNDRFFAVRPEGSVSTLKIQRTERGDSAVYLCASSLNGGLETQYFGPGTRLLVL.

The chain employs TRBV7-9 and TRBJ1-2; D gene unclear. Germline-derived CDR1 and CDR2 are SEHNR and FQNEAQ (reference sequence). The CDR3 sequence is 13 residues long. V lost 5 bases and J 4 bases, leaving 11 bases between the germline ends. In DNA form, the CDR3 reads TGTGCCAGCAGCCAACAGAGACTCTATGGCTACACCTTC. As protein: CASSQQRLYGYTF.

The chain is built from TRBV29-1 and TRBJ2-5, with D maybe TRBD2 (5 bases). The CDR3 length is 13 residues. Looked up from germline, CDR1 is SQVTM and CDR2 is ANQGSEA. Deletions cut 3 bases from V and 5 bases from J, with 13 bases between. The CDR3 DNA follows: TGCAGCGTTGAGGAGACGGGGTCGGAGACCCAGTACTTC. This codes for CSVEETGSETQYF.

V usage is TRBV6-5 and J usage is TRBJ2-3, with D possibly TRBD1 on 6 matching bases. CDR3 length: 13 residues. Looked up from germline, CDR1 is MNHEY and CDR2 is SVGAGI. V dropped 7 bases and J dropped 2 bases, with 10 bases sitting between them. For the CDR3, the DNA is TGTGCCAGCACTCAGGGGAACACAGATACGCAGTATTTT. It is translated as CASTQGNTDTQYF.

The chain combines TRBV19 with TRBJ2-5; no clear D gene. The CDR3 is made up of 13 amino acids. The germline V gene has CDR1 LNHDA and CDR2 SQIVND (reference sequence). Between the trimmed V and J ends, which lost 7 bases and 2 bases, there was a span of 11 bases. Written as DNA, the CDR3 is TGTGCCAGTAACCAACCCGGACAAGAGACCCAGTACTTC. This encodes CASNQPGQETQYF.

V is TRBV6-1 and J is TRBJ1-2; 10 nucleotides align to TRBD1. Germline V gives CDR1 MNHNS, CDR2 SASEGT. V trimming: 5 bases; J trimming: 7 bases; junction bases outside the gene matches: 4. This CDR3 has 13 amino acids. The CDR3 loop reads CASSTDRGPGYTF. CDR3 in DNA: TGTGCCAGCAGTACCGACAGGGGGCCTGGCTACACCTTC.

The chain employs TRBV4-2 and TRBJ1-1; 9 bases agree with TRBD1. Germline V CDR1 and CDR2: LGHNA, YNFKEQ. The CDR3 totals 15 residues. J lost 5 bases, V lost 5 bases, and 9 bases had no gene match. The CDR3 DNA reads TGTGCCAGCAGCGAACGCGGGACAGGGCGGACTGAAGCTTTCTTT. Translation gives CASSERGTGRTEAFF.

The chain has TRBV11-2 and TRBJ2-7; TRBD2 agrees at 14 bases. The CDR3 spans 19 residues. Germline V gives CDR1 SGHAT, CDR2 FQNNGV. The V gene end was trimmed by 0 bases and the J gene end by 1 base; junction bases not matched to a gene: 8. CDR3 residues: CASSLDRRLAGGPSYEQYF. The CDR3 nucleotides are TGTGCCAGCAGCTTAGATCGTCGACTAGCGGGAGGGCCTTCCTACGAGCAGTACTTC.

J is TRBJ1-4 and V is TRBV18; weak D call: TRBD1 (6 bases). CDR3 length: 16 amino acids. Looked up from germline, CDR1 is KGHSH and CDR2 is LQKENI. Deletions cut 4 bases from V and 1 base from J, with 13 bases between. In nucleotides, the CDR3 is TGTGCCAGCTCACGCCAGGGGTTGATAACTAATGAAAAACTGTTTTTT. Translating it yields CASSRQGLITNEKLFF.

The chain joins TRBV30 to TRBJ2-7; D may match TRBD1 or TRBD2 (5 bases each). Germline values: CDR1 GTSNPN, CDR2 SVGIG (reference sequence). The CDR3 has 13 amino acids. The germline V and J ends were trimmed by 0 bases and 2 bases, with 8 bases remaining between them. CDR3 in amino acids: CAWSVWGTYEQYF. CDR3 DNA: TGTGCCTGGAGTGTATGGGGGACCTACGAGCAGTACTTC.

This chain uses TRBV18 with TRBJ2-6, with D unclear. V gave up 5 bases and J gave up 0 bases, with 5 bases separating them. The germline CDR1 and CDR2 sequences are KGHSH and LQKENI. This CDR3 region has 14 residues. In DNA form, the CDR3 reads TGTGCCAGCTCAGGGGACTCTGGGGCCAACGTCCTGACTTTC. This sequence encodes CASSGDSGANVLTF.

DNA of the CDR3: TGTGCCTGGAGTGTTACTGGGGGGGCGTGGGAGACCCAGTACTTC. Its translation: CAWSVTGGAWETQYF. The chain links TRBV30 to TRBJ2-5, with D tentatively TRBD2 (7 bases). The CDR3 contains 15 residues. Germline V gives CDR1 GTSNPN, CDR2 SVGIG (reference sequence). V was cut by 0 bases and J by 5 bases, with 16 bases left in between.

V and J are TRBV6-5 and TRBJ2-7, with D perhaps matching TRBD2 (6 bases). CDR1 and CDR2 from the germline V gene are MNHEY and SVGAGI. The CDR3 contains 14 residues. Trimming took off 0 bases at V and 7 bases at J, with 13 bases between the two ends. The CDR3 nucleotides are TGTGCCAGCAGTTACTCGCCGGGACTCAGGGAGCAGTACTTC. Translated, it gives CASSYSPGLREQYF.